Shown below are 31 T cell receptor beta chains from a single sample sequenced in a study of vaccination and CD4 T cells after COVID-19. Their target antigens are unknown. The sample's treatment: roughly ten-day PBMC culture with coronavirus spike peptide pools or control peptides (ViraFEST assay). Cultured CD4+ T cells had their DNA profiled by the Oncomine TCR Beta short-read assay. One entry per CDR3 protein results from TCRdb running MiXCR on the PCR reads. The data show fewer than 20,000 distinct CDR3 sequences, with more than 45% seen just once and roughly 9.1% held by the top ten. Input material: CD4+ T cells from blood, cultured in vitro. These receptors all stem from a human donor who had recovered from COVID-19.

The chain links TRBV6-1 to TRBJ1-2; TRBD1 is a possible D gene (6 bases). Germline-derived CDR1 and CDR2 are MNHNS and SASEGT. This CDR3 is 14 amino acids long. V was clipped by 5 bases and J by 8 bases, with 18 bases between them. CDR3 residues: CASSTHGAGGGYTF. CDR3 nucleotides: TGTGCCAGCAGTACCCATGGGGCCGGGGGCGGCTACACCTTC.

The chain recombines TRBV18 with TRBJ1-1; the match to TRBD1 covers 7 bases. V was pared by 4 bases and J by 1 base, with 6 bases of the junction left unmatched. This CDR3 is built from 15 residues. CDR1 is KGHSH, CDR2 LQKENI, per germline. CDR3 in DNA: TGTGCCAGCTCACGAAGGACAGGCAAGAACACTGAAGCTTTCTTT. Protein product: CASSRRTGKNTEAFF.

The genes are TRBV6-2 or TRBV6-3 and TRBJ2-2; 10 bases are a match to TRBD1. CDR3 size: 15 residues. Germline loops: CDR1 MNHEY, CDR2 SVGEGT. Losses at the gene ends were 2 bases for V and 7 bases for J; bases not matched to a gene: 4. CDR3 bases: TGTGCCAGCAGTTACGGGACAGGGGATCTCGGGGAGCTGTTTTTT. Translating gives CASSYGTGDLGELFF.

The chain couples TRBV7-2 to TRBJ2-1, with 14 bases matching TRBD2. The V segment lost 6 bases and the J segment 8 bases; nucleotides outside the gene matches: 6. There are 15 residues in the CDR3. Germline V gene data show CDR1 as SGHTA and CDR2 as FQGNSA. The CDR3 loop reads CASRGGTSGSDEQFF. The CDR3 DNA sequence: TGTGCCAGCAGGGGGGGGACTAGCGGGAGCGATGAGCAGTTCTTC.

This clonotype showed up just a few times. The chain uses TRBV7-9 and TRBJ2-2, with TRBD2 matching 10 bases. The V segment lost 1 base and the J segment 4 bases; nucleotides outside the gene matches: 0. The CDR3 loop spans 15 amino acids. Per the germline V gene, CDR1 is SEHNR and CDR2 is FQNEAQ (reference sequence). DNA for the CDR3: TGTGCCAGCAGCTTAGTAGCGGGGGGCACCGGGGAGCTGTTTTTT. It encodes CASSLVAGGTGELFF.

The genes are TRBV3-1 and TRBJ2-5; D not resolved. The V gene lost 1 base and the J gene lost 5 bases, with 2 bases spanning the gap. This CDR3 is 11 amino acids long. Germline assignment: CDR1 LGHDT and CDR2 YNNKEL (reference sequence). CDR3 sequence: CASSQVETQYF. In DNA form, the CDR3 reads TGTGCCAGCAGCCAAGTGGAGACCCAGTACTTC.

The V call is TRBV6-5, the J call TRBJ1-5; a possible D gene is TRBD1 (6 bases). V was pared by 3 bases and J by 7 bases, with 10 bases between. The CDR3 has 13 residues. The V gene's germline CDR1 is MNHEY and CDR2 SVGAGI. CDR3 amino acids: CASSYGGRQPQHF. Here the CDR3 DNA reads TGTGCCAGCAGTTATGGGGGCAGGCAGCCCCAGCATTTT.

The V gene is TRBV4-3, the J gene TRBJ1-6; D is unclear. The germline V and J ends were trimmed by 0 bases and 5 bases, with 5 bases remaining between them. The CDR3 runs 14 residues. CDR1 LGHNA and CDR2 YSLEER come from the germline V gene. The DNA of the CDR3 is TGCGCCAGCAGCCAAGATCCCAATAATTCACCCCTCCACTTT. As protein: CASSQDPNNSPLHF.

The genes are TRBV7-8 and TRBJ1-5; a possible D gene is TRBD1 (5 bases). Germline V gene lookup returns CDR1 SGHVS and CDR2 FQNEAQ. V was pared by 1 base and J by 8 bases, with 9 bases between. The CDR3 runs 13 residues. The CDR3 bases are TGTGCCAGCAGCTTAGGGGGGTTTAAGCCCCAGCATTTT. Its translation: CASSLGGFKPQHF.

This clonotype was detected only a few times. V usage is TRBV6-1 and J usage is TRBJ2-4; tentatively, D is TRBD1 (7 bases). Germline lookup yields CDR1 MNHNS and CDR2 SASEGT. Trimming took 1 base from V and 3 from J, leaving 13 bases between them. The CDR3 sequence is 16 residues long. The CDR3 spells CASSEGGAGGKNIQYF. The CDR3 DNA reads TGTGCCAGCAGTGAAGGGGGGGCAGGGGGCAAAAACATTCAGTACTTC.

The chain couples TRBV5-1 to TRBJ2-2; TRBD2 aligns across 7 bases. Germline V gene data show CDR1 as SGHRS and CDR2 as YFSETQ. CDR3 size: 17 residues. Trimming removed 5 bases from V and 2 bases from J; junction bases left unmatched: 12. The CDR3 is CASRAGYQRDNTGELFF. The CDR3 coding sequence is TGCGCCAGCAGAGCGGGTTACCAGCGGGACAACACCGGGGAGCTGTTTTTT.

This clonotype showed up just a few times. V and J are TRBV27 and TRBJ2-7; TRBD1 matches at 7 bases. The germline CDR1 and CDR2 sequences are MNHEY and SMNVEV (reference sequence). The CDR3 has 17 amino acids. The V gene end was trimmed by 5 bases and the J gene end by 2 bases; junction bases not matched to a gene: 15. CDR3 residues: CASSPRYSGTVPYEQYF. The CDR3 DNA sequence: TGTGCCAGCAGTCCTCGCTATTCCGGGACAGTGCCCTACGAGCAGTACTTC.

The V and J genes are TRBV6-5 and TRBJ2-1; maybe TRBD1 (5 bases). Germline V CDR1 and CDR2: MNHEY, SVGAGI. The CDR3 is 17 amino acids. V was shortened by 4 bases and J by 0 bases, with 16 bases between the two germline ends. The DNA of the CDR3 is TGTGCCAGCAGTTTATCAGGGCCGGAGAGCTCCTACAATGAGCAGTTCTTC. Its translation is CASSLSGPESSYNEQFF.

This chain uses TRBV7-2 with TRBJ2-2; D gene uncertain. Germline loops: CDR1 SGHTA, CDR2 FQGNSA. The CDR3 totals 13 residues. V lost 3 bases and J 10 bases, leaving 12 bases between the germline ends. The CDR3 sequence: CASSFPGAAELFF. The CDR3 DNA follows: TGTGCCAGCAGCTTCCCTGGTGCGGCGGAGCTGTTTTTT.

This chain joins TRBV5-1 and TRBJ2-5, with 7 bases identical to TRBD1. Germline V CDR1 and CDR2: SGHRS, YFSETQ. V lost 4 bases to trimming and J lost 2 bases; unmatched junction nucleotides: 8. The CDR3 spans 15 residues. The CDR3 loop is CASSPEQGTQETQYF. The CDR3 DNA follows: TGCGCCAGCAGCCCAGAACAGGGGACACAAGAGACCCAGTACTTC.

The genes are TRBV12-3 or TRBV12-4 and TRBJ2-7; 9 nucleotides align to TRBD1. The CDR3 consists of 15 residues. J was trimmed by 2 bases and V by 6 bases; bases with no gene match: 8. The CDR3 sequence is CASSQTGQGTYEQYF. In nucleotides, the CDR3 is TGTGCCAGCAGCCAAACGGGACAGGGAACCTACGAGCAGTACTTC.

Notes on this clonotype: Mismatch with germline at one junction end may stem from a read error. The rearrangement links TRBV5-1 to TRBJ2-3, with D possibly TRBD2 on 6 matching bases. Germline V gives CDR1 SGHRS, CDR2 YFSETQ. The length of the CDR3 is 17 residues. CDR3 protein: CASSLASSAGNTDTRYF. The DNA for the CDR3 is TGCGCCAGCAGCTTGGCCTCTAGCGCGGGGAACACAGATACGCGGTATTTT.

In its sample, this clonotype was seen a few times. The chain links TRBV27 to TRBJ1-1; tentative D call: TRBD1 (5 bases). The CDR3 totals 14 residues. The germline CDR1 and CDR2 sequences are MNHEY and SMNVEV (reference sequence). Deletions cut 2 bases from V and 5 bases from J, with 12 bases between. The CDR3 nucleotides are TGTGCCAGCAGTTTACGACAACCAGGGACTGAAGCTTTCTTT. It translates to CASSLRQPGTEAFF.

This clonotype appeared a few times. The V gene is TRBV20-1, the J gene TRBJ1-6; a weak D match, TRBD1 (6 bases). Germline V lookup: CDR1 DFQATT, CDR2 SNEGSKA (reference sequence). The V and J ends lost 4 bases and 4 bases respectively, with 17 bases between them. The CDR3 sequence is 16 residues long. The CDR3 region is CSAIGSRGPYNSPLHF. The CDR3 DNA sequence: TGCAGTGCTATCGGTAGCAGGGGCCCATATAATTCACCCCTCCACTTT.

CDR3 sequence reads: CASSLPAGGIFAYEQYF. The DNA for the CDR3 is TGTGCCAGCAGTTTACCAGCGGGGGGCATATTCGCCTACGAGCAGTACTTC. The rearrangement links TRBV27 to TRBJ2-7; TRBD2 aligns across 9 bases. This CDR3 region has 17 residues. With 2 bases clipped from V and 2 bases from J, the junction kept 10 bases outside the gene matches. Germline V gives CDR1 MNHEY, CDR2 SMNVEV (reference sequence).

The V gene is TRBV28, the J gene TRBJ1-2, with D possibly being TRBD1 (6 bases). The CDR3 spans 13 residues. V was trimmed by 3 bases and J by 4 bases, leaving 9 bases between them. The germline V gene has CDR1 MDHEN and CDR2 SYDVKM. CDR3 protein: CASSLQGFYGYTF. The CDR3 coding sequence is TGTGCCAGCAGTTTGCAGGGGTTCTATGGCTACACCTTC.

The J gene is TRBJ2-7, the V gene TRBV21-1; TRBD1 is the table's D call and was not checked against the DNA. TRBV21-1 is a listed pseudogene. The CDR3 contains 15 residues. CDR3 sequence reads: CASSMGQGATHEQYF. DNA of the CDR3: TGTGCCAGCAGCATGGGACAGGGGGCCACACACGAGCAGTACTTC.

The J gene is TRBJ1-2, the V gene TRBV5-4, with 10 bases that match TRBD1. Germline V gene sequence: CDR1 SGHNT, CDR2 YYREEE (reference sequence). The J segment lost 7 bases and the V segment lost 2 bases, leaving 8 bases of the junction unmatched. The CDR3 spans 15 residues. The CDR3: CASSFPGQGTPGYTF. CDR3 bases: TGTGCCAGCAGCTTTCCGGGACAGGGGACCCCTGGCTACACCTTC.

This rearrangement joins TRBV28 to TRBJ2-1, with TRBD2 identical over 10 bases. V dropped 2 bases and J dropped 7; count of bases not matched to a gene: 5. Germline assignment: CDR1 MDHEN and CDR2 SYDVKM. The CDR3 runs 15 residues. The CDR3 region is CASSLLLAGANEQFF. The CDR3 coding sequence is TGTGCCAGCAGTTTACTTCTAGCGGGGGCAAATGAGCAGTTCTTC. Supplemented by reference TRBV28 and TRBJ2-1, the full variable domain reads DVKVTQSSRYLVKRTGEKVFLECVQDMDHENMFWYRQDPGLGLRLIYFSYDVKMKEKGDIPEGYSVSREKKERFSLILESASTNQTSMYLCASSLLLAGANEQFFGPGTRLTVL.

Note on this clonotype: At one boundary the junction diverges from the germline segment, which might be a read error. The chain has TRBV5-1 and TRBJ2-2; 7 bases align to TRBD2. The germline CDR1 and CDR2 sequences are SGHRS and YFSETQ. CDR3 size: 14 residues. The CDR3 sequence is CASRPGGSTGVLFF. The DNA for the CDR3 is TGCGCCAGCAGGCCCGGGGGGAGCACCGGGGTGCTGTTTTTT.

In regard to this clonotype: One junction end does not reproduce the germline sequence, and a read error may be involved. The rearrangement joins TRBV15 to TRBJ2-5; 9 bases align to TRBD1. In germline, CDR1 is LNHNV, CDR2 YYDKDF (reference sequence). The CDR3 spans 18 residues. The DNA for the CDR3 is TGTGCCACCAGCAGAGATATACTGGACAGGGGCGGACTAGAGGCCCAGTACTTC. It translates to CATSRDILDRGGLEAQYF.

In this sample, this clonotype turned up a few times. Here the CDR3 reads CASSLYGNYGYTF. The CDR3 nucleotides read TGTGCCAGCAGCTTATACGGAAACTATGGCTACACCTTC. The V call is TRBV7-2, the J call TRBJ1-2; no definite D call. Deletions cut 2 bases from V and 2 bases from J, with 6 bases between. CDR1 is SGHTA and CDR2 is FQGNSA in the germline V gene. The CDR3 runs to 13 residues.

The J gene is TRBJ1-2, the V gene TRBV11-1, with TRBD1 matching 8 bases. The V and J ends lost 4 bases and 8 bases, in that order; junction bases with no gene match: 6. CDR1 is SGHAT and CDR2 is FQDESV in the germline V gene (reference sequence). This CDR3 is 13 amino acids long. Here the CDR3 DNA reads TGTGCCAGCAGCTCGCCAGGGGGCGAGGGCTACACCTTC. It is translated as CASSSPGGEGYTF.

This chain joins TRBV2 and TRBJ2-2, with a tentative D call TRBD1 (6 bases). The V gene lost 6 bases and the J gene lost 6 bases, with 14 bases spanning the gap. Germline V lookup: CDR1 SNHLY, CDR2 FYNNEI. CDR3 size: 14 residues. This chain's CDR3 is CASRETGSAGELFF. CDR3 nucleotides: TGTGCCAGCAGGGAAACAGGGTCCGCCGGGGAGCTGTTTTTT.

The V gene is TRBV6-1, the J gene TRBJ1-4; D ambiguous. In germline, CDR1 is MNHNS, CDR2 SASEGT. The CDR3 loop spans 15 amino acids. Between the trimmed V and J ends, which lost 5 bases and 0 bases, there was a span of 10 bases. CDR3 DNA sequence: TGTGCCAGCAGTAGCATATTTTCAACTAATGAAAAACTGTTTTTT. This translates into CASSSIFSTNEKLFF.

The rearrangement links TRBV20-1 to TRBJ2-5, with 12 bases aligning to TRBD2. The CDR3 spans 15 residues. Per the germline V gene, CDR1 is DFQATT and CDR2 is SNEGSKA (reference sequence). After removal of 6 bases from V and 5 bases from J, the junction contained 10 bases not matched to a gene. The CDR3 loop is CSAMTSGSMYETQYF. The DNA of the CDR3 is TGCAGTGCCATGACTAGCGGGAGTATGTATGAGACCCAGTACTTC.